A single T cell receptor beta chain is shown here with its context. Its antigen is unknown. No per-base quality is available; no much larger clone lies one base away. The entry originates in a study of control samples from healthy donors and cancer patients (TCRdb year 2020). Library preparation employed the immunoSEQ multiplex PCR assay. In its TCRdb copy, this immuneACCESS table keeps in-frame sequences only and misses some clones. Where compared with another copy, unresolved V genes explain less than half of these, and the others have no known cause. The sample data list tens of thousands of clones, and around nine tenths of these were observed just once. More than 3% of the sample lies in the top ten. The CDR3 spans 14 residues, from the cysteine through the phenylalanine. CDR3 DNA only is kept here, 42 bases in frame from base 1. The V end loses 11 bases and the J end loses 2 bases, and a stretch of 17 bases separates them. The CDR1 and CDR2 encoded by the germline V gene (reference sequence) are MNHEY and SMNVEV.

Recombination connected TRBV27 to TRBJ2-3, with an unclear D gene assignment. Sequenced input: blood. The TCR originated in a woman in her 50s in good health. This receptor has the CDR3 CASRALGATDTQYF. The DNA reads TGTGCCTCACGAGCTCTTGGCGCCACAGATACGCAGTATTTT.